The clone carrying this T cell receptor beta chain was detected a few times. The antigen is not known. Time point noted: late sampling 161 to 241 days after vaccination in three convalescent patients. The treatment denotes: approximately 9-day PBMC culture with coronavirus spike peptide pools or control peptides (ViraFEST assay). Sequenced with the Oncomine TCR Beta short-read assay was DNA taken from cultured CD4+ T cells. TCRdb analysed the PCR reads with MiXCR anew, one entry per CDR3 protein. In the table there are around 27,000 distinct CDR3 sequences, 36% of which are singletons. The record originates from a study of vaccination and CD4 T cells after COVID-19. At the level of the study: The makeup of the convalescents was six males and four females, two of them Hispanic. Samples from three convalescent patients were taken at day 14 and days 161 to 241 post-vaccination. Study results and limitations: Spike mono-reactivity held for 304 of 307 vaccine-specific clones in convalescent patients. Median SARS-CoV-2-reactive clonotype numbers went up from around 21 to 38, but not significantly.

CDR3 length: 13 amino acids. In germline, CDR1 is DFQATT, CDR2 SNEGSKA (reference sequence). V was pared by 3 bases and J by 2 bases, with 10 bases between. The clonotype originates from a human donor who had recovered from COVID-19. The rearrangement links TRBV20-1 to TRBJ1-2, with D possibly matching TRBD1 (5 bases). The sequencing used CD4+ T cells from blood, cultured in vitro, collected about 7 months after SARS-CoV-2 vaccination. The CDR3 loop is CSASSRGNYGYTF. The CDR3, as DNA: TGCAGTGCTAGTTCACGGGGGAACTATGGCTACACCTTC.